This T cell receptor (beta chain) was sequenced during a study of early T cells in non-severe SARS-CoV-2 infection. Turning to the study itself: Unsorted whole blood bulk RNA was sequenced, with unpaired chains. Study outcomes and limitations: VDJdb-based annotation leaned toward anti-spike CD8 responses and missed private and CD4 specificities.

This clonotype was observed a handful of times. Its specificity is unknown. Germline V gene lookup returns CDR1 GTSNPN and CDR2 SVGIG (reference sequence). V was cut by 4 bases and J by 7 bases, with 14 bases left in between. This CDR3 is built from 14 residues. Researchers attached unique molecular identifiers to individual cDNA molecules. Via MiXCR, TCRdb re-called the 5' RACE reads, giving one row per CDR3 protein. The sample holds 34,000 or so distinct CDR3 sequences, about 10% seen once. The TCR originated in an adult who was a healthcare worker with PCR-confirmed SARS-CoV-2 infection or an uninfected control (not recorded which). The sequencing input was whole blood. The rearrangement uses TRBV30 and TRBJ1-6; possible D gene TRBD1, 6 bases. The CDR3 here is CAWTQGQPNSPLHF. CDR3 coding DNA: TGTGCCTGGACCCAAGGACAGCCAAATTCACCCCTCCACTTT.